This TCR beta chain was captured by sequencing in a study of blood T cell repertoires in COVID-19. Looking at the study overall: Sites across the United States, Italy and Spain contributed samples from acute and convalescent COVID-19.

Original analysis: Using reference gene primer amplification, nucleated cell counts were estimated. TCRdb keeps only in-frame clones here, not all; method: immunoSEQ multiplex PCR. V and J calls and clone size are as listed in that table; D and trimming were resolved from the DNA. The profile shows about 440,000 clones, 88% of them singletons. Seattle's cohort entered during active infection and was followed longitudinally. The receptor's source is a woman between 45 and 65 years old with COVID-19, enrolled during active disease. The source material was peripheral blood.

As DNA, the CDR3 is TGCGCCAGCAGCTTAAAACTAGCGGGCGGGGATACGCAGTATTTT. Its translation: CASSLKLAGGDTQYF. The V gene is TRBV5-1, the J gene TRBJ2-3, with 9 bases aligning to TRBD2. The CDR3 is 15 amino acids. CDR1 is SGHRS, CDR2 YFSETQ, per germline. V was clipped by 2 bases and J by 6 bases; unmatched bases: 7.